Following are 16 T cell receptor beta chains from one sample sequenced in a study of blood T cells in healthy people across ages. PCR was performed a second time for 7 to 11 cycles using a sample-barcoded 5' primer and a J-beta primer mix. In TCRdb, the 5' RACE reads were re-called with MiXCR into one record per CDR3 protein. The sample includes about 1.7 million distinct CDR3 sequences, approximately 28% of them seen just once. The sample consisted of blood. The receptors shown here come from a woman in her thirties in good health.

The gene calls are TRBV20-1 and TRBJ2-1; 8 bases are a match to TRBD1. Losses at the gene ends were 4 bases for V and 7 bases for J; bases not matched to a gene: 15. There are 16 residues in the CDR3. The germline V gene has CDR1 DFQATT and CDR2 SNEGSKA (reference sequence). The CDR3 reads CSATFNPAGGINEQFF. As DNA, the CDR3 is TGCAGTGCTACCTTTAACCCCGCAGGGGGCATAAATGAGCAGTTCTTC.

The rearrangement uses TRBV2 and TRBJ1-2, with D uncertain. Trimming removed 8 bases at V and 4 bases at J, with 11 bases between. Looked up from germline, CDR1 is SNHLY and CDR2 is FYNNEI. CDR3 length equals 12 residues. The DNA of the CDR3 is TGTGCCAGCTTATATACGGGCTATGGCTACACCTTC. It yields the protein CASLYTGYGYTF.

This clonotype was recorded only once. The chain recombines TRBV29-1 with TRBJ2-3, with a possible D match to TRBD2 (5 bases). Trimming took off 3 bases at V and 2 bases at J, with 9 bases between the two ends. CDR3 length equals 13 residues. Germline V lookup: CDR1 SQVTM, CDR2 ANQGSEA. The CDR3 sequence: CSVDRTHTDTQYF. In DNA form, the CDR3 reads TGCAGCGTTGACAGGACTCACACAGATACGCAGTATTTT.

The CDR3 sequence is CASSGTAGGPYNEQFF. DNA for the CDR3: TGTGCCAGCAGCGGGACCGCGGGAGGGCCTTACAATGAGCAGTTCTTC. The chain recombines TRBV9 with TRBJ2-1; 9 bases align to TRBD2. J was trimmed by 4 bases and V by 3 bases; bases with no gene match: 8. The CDR3 is 16 amino acids. Germline V gives CDR1 SGDLS, CDR2 YYNGEE. The whole variable domain, remainder taken from reference TRBV9 and TRBJ2-1, is DSGVTQTPKHLITATGQRVTLRCSPRSGDLSVYWYQQSLDQGLQFLIQYYNGEERAKGNILERFSAQQFPDLHSELNLSSLELGDSALYFCASSGTAGGPYNEQFFGPGTRLTVL.

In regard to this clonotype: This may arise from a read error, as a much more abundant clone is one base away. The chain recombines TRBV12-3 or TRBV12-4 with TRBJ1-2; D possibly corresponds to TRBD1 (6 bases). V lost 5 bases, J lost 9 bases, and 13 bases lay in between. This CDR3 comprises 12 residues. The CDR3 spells CASSTGLGSYTF. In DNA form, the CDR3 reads TGTGCCAGCAGTACAGGGTTAGGTAGCTACACCTTC.

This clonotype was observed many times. In nucleotides, the CDR3 is TGTGCCATCAGTGAGGGGACGGACACTCCTTTCACAGATACGCAGTATTTT. As protein: CAISEGTDTPFTDTQYF. This chain links TRBV10-3 with TRBJ2-3; D might be TRBD1 or TRBD2, each matching 5 bases. Per germline, CDR1 ENHRY and CDR2 SYGVKD. The CDR3 runs to 17 residues. V lost 2 bases and J lost 2, with 17 bases in between.

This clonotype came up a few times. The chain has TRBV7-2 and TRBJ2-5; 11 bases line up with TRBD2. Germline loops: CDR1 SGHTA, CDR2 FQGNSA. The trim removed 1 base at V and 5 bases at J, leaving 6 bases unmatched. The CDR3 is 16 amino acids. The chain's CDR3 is CASSLEGTSGRETQYF. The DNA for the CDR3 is TGTGCCAGCAGCTTAGAAGGGACTAGCGGTAGGGAGACCCAGTACTTC.

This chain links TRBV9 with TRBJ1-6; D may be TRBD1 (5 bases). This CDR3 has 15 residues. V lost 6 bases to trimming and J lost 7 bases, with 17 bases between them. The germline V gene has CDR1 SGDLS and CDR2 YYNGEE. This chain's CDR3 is CASTGTDGTNSPLHF. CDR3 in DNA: TGTGCCAGCACCGGGACGGACGGGACGAATTCACCCCTCCACTTT.

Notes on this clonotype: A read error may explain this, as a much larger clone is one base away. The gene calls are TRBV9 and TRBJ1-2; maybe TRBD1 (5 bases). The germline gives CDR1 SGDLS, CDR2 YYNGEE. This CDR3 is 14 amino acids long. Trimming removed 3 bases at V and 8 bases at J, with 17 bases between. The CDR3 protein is CASSGQRGYGGYTF. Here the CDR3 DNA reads TGTGCCAGCAGCGGACAGAGAGGATATGGAGGCTACACCTTC.

The CDR3 is CASSVRRGSSYEQYF. As DNA, the CDR3 is TGTGCCAGCAGTGTCCGCAGGGGGAGCTCCTACGAGCAGTACTTC. V usage is TRBV2 and J usage is TRBJ2-7; 7 nucleotides agree with TRBD1. Germline values: CDR1 SNHLY, CDR2 FYNNEI. V was clipped by 4 bases and J by 0 bases; unmatched bases: 6. CDR3 size: 15 residues.

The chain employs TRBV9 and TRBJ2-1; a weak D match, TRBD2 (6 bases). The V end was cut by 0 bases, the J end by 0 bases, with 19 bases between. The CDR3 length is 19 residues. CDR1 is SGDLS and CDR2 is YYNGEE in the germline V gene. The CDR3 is CASSVGVGGRRSSYNEQFF. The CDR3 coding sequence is TGTGCCAGCAGCGTAGGAGTAGGAGGGAGGAGAAGCTCCTACAATGAGCAGTTCTTC.

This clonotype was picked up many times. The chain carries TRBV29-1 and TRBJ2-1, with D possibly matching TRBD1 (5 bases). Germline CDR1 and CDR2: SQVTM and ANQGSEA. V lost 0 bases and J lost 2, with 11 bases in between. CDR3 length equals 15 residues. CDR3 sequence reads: CSVEDSGRTYNEQFF. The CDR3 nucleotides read TGCAGCGTTGAAGATTCAGGGCGGACCTACAATGAGCAGTTCTTC.

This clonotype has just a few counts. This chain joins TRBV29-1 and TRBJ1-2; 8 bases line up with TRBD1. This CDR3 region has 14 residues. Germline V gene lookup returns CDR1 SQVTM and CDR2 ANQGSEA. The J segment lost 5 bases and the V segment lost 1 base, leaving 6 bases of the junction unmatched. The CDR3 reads CSVEGRGQEYGYTF. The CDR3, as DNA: TGCAGCGTTGAAGGTCGGGGACAGGAATATGGCTACACCTTC.

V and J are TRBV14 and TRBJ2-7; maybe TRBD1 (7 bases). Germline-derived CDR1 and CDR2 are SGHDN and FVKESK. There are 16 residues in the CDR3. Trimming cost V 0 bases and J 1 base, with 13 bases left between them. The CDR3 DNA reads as TGTGCCAGCAGCCAAGAAGGCAGGGGGACTTCCTACGAGCAGTACTTC. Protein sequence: CASSQEGRGTSYEQYF.

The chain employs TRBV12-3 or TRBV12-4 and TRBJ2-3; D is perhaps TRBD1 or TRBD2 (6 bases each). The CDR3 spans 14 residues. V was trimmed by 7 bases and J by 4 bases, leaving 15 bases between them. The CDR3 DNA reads TGTGCCAGCACCTTAGGAGGGGGAGCAGATACGCAGTATTTT. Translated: CASTLGGGADTQYF.

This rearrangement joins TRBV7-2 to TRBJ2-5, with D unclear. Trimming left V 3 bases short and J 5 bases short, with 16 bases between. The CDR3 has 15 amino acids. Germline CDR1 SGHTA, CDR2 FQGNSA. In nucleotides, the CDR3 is TGTGCCAGCAGCTTGTCCGGCGGCCCCTCGGAGACCCAGTACTTC. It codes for CASSLSGGPSETQYF.